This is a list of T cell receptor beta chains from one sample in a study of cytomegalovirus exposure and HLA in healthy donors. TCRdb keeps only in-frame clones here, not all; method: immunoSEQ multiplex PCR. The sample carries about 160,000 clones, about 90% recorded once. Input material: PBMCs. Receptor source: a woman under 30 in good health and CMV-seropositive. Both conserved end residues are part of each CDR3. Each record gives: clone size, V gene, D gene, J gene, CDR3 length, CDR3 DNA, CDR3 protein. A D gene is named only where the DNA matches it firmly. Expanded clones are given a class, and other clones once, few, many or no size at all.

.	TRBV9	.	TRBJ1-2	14	TGTGCCAGCAGCGTAGCCTCTACTAACTATGGCTACACCTTC	CASSVASTNYGYTF
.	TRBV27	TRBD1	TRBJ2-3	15	TGTGCCAGCAGTTTTGTGACAGGGGTTACAGATACGCAGTATTTT	CASSFVTGVTDTQYF
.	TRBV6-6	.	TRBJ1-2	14	TGTGCCAGCAGTTACGACAGTGCTAACTATGGCTACACCTTC	CASSYDSANYGYTF
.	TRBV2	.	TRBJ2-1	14	TGTGCCAGCTTGTCATGGAGCTCCTACAATGAGCAGTTCTTC	CASLSWSSYNEQFF
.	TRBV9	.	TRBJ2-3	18	TGTGCCAGCAGCGTAGACCCATTTTTGGGCGGGAGCACAGATACGCAGTATTTT	CASSVDPFLGGSTDTQYF
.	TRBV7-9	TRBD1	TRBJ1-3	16	TGTGCCAGCAGCTATGGGGGACAGTTCGGGGGAAACACCATATATTTT	CASSYGGQFGGNTIYF
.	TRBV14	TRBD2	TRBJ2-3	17	TGTGCCAGCAGCCAAGATTGGGCGGGAGAAGCTACAGATACGCAGTATTTT	CASSQDWAGEATDTQYF
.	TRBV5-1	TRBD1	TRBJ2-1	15	TGCGCCAGCAGTCCACCCGGGACAGCTTACAATGAGCAGTTCTTC	CASSPPGTAYNEQFF
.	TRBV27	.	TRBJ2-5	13	TGTGCCAGCAGTTTCCGCAGGGTAGAGACCCAGTACTTC	CASSFRRVETQYF
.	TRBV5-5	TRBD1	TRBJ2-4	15	TGTGCCAGCAGCTTTCCTACAGGGGACAAAAACATTCAGTACTTC	CASSFPTGDKNIQYF
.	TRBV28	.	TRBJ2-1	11	TGTGCCACTAAATCCGGGACAAAGCAGTTCTTC	CATKSGTKQFF
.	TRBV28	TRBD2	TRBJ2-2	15	TGTGCCAGCAGTTCAGCGGGAGCGCGAACCGGGGAGCTGTTTTTT	CASSSAGARTGELFF
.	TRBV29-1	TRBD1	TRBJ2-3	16	TGCAGCGTGCGGGTAACCCTGGGACAGATCACAGATACGCAGTATTTT	CSVRVTLGQITDTQYF
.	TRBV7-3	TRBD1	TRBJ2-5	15	TGTGCCAGCAGCTTAATGGCAGGGGGCCAAGAGACCCAGTACTTC	CASSLMAGGQETQYF
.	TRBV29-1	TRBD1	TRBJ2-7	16	TGCAGCGTTGAAGGGCTTCCAGGACAGGGGGCCTACGAGCAGTACTTC	CSVEGLPGQGAYEQYF
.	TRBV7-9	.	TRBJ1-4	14	TGTGCCAGCAGCTTAGTGCAACTTAATGAAAAACTGTTTTTT	CASSLVQLNEKLFF
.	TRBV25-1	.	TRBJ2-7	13	TGTGCCAGCAGTGAACGGGGAACCTACGAGCAGTACTTC	CASSERGTYEQYF
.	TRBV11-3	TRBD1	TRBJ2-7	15	TGTGCCAGCAGCCCAAGGACAGGGTGGGCCTACGAGCAGTACTTC	CASSPRTGWAYEQYF
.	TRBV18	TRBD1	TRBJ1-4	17	TGTGCCAGCTCCCAGAGCCGGACAGGGGCAACTAATGAAAAACTGTTTTTT	CASSQSRTGATNEKLFF
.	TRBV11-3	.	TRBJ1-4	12	TGTGCCAGCAGTCCCGGTGGTGAAAAACTGTTTTTT	CASSPGGEKLFF
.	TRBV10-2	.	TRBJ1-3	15	TGCGCCAGCAGTGAGTCGGGGCAGGGTACGAACACCATATATTTT	CASSESGQGTNTIYF
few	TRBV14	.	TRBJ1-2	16	TGTGCCAGCAGCCAGAGAGGGACACAAAGAATCTATGGCTACACCTTC	CASSQRGTQRIYGYTF
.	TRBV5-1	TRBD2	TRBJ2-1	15	TGCGCCAGCAGCTTGGGGACTAGCGGGAACAATGAGCAGTTCTTC	CASSLGTSGNNEQFF
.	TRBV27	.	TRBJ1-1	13	TGTGCCAGCAGTTTCCGCGGGGTCCCTGAAGCTTTCTTT	CASSFRGVPEAFF
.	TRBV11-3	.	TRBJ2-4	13	TGTGCCAGCAGCCCCCCCGGTTCTAGCGTTCAGTACTTC	CASSPPGSSVQYF
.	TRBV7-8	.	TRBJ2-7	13	TGTGCCAGCAGCTTCGGGGGACGGGATGAGCAGTACTTC	CASSFGGRDEQYF
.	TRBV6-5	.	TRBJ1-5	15	TGTGCCAGCAGCCCCGGGTCCTGGAGCAATCAGCCCCAGCATTTT	CASSPGSWSNQPQHF
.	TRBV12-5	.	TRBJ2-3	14	TGTGCTAGTGGTCTGTCCAGGGCGGGGGATACGCAGTATTTT	CASGLSRAGDTQYF
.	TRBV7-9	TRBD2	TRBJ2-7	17	TGTGCCAGCAGCTCCGCCCCGGGACTAGCGGGCTCCTACGAGCAGTACTTC	CASSSAPGLAGSYEQYF
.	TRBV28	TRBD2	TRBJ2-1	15	TGTGCCAGCAGTTTCCCAGCGGGAGTGATCAATGAGCAGTTCTTC	CASSFPAGVINEQFF
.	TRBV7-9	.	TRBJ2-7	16	TGTGCCAGCAGCTTAGCGTCGGCTAGCGTAGCCTACGAGCAGTACTTC	CASSLASASVAYEQYF
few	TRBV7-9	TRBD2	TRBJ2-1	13	TGTGCCAGCGCGGGACTAGCGTCTAATGAGCAGTTCTTC	CASAGLASNEQFF